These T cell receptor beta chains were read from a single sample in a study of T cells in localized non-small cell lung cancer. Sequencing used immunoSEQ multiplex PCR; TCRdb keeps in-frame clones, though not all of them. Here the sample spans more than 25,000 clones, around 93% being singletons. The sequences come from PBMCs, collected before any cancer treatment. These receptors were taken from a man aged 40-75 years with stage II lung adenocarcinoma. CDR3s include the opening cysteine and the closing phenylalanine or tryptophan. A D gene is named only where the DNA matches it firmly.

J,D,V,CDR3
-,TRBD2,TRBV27,CASSTTLWGREYEQYF
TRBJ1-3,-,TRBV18,CASSPGAHPGNTIYF
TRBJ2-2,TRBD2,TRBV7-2,CASSPRTSGIGGELFF
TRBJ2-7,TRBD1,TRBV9,CAFGELDRAPSYEQYF
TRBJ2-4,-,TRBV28,CASSPLVFLAKNIQYF
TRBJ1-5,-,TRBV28,CASSFVGRVGQPQHF
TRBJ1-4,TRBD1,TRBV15,CATSRRTGVGEKLFF
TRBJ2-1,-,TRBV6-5,CASHSLGGSNEQFF
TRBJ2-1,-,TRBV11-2,CASSARLRGSHNEQFF
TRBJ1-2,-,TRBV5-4,CASSLEQTPNYGYTF
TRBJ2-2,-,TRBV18,CASSPPFEGGELFF
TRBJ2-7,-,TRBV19,CASSPTGLNYEQYF
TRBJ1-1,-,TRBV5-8,CASSYRIQGFKVTEAFF
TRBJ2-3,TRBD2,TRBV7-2,CASSPSGLAGLTDTQYF
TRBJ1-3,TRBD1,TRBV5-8,CASSRTGSLPSSGNTIYF
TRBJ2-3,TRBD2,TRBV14,CASSQRGGSGAFSTDTQYF
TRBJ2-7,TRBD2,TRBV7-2,CASSSIAGAEEQYF
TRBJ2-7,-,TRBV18,CASSPMTRDEQYF
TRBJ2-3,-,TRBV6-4,CASSDSMGTDTQYF
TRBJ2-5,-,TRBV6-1,CASSRQGLGETQYF
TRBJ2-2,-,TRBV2,CASSETGELFF
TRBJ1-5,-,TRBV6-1,CASSEFAGDQPQHF
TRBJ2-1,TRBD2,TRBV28,CASELAGLEQFF
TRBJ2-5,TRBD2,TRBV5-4,CASSSRLAEDQETQYF
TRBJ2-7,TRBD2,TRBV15,CATSRDYLAGPYF
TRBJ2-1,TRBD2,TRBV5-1,CASSFRSGSLGNEQFF
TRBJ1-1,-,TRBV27,CASSLGGGNTEAFF
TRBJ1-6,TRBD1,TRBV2,CASSKGRGLNNSPLHF
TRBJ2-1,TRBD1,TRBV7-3,CASSTAGTGSNEQFF
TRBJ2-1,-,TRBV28,CASRMTGSYNEQFF
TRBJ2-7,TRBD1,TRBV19,CASSSPGTGYFEQYF
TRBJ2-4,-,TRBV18,CASSPALAKNIQYF
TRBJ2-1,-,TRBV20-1,CSAGEGYEQFF
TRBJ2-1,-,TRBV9,CASSVGGRSPNEQFF
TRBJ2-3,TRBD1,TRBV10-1,CASSVGDRDIDTQYF
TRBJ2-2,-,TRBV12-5,CASGPRGSYTGELFF
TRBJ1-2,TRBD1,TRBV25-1,CASSDPGQGAFYGYTF
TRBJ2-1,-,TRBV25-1,CASSVRRGRWDEQFF
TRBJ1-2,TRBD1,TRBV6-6,CASSKDGTASGYTF
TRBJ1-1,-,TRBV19,CAIAYSGGTEAFF
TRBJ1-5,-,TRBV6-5,CASSPRHPPYQPQHF
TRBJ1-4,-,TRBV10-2,CASSESGGGTNEKLFF
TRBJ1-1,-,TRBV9,CASTPPGGTEAFF
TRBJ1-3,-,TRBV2,CASSDQGPPGNTIYF
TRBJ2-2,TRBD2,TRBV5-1,CASSLAKTSGSGELFF
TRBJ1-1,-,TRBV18,CASSLTVSGLTEAFF
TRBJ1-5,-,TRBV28,CASSFRRRILMGQPQHF
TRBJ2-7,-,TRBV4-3,CASSQDRTQARRDF
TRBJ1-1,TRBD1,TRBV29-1,CSVVIRGQGTEAFF
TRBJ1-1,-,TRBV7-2,CASSLTQSTEAFF
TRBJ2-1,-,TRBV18,CASSPQKNEQFF
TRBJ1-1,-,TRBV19,CASSRGIRAMNTEAFF